This TCR beta chain was documented in a study of radiotherapy plus CTLA-4 blockade in lung cancer. This clone was observed a single time. Its cognate antigen is unknown. Measured with immunoSEQ multiplex PCR; TCRdb has only the in-frame clones, and not every one. The sample lists under 25,000 clones; approximately 73% were seen once. General study findings and limits: Reports identified early blood T cell clone dynamics, with interferon-beta, as the best response predictor.

The sequences come from peripheral blood, collected from a patient treated with radiotherapy plus ipilimumab. This receptor was identified in a human donor with non-small cell lung cancer who had stable disease on radiotherapy plus ipilimumab.

CDR3: CASSHRPGPRTDTQYF. The CDR3 bases are TGTGCCAGCAGCCACCGGCCGGGTCCCCGCACAGATACGCAGTATTTT. This chain links TRBV11-2 with TRBJ2-3; D is unclear. Germline V gene data show CDR1 as SGHAT and CDR2 as FQNNGV. The length of the CDR3 is 16 residues. V was cut by 5 bases and J by 1 base, with 16 bases left in between.